These 15 T cell receptor beta chains came from one sample sequenced in a study of shared clonotypes between healthy human individuals (dated by TCRdb to the early 2020s). Library prep was done by the immunoSEQ multiplex PCR assay. TCRdb stores this immuneACCESS table with in-frame sequences only. Part of the clones is absent; in the studies checked, under half of the shortfall reflects unresolved V genes, and no reason is known for the rest. Present in this sample are 2.3 million or so clones, approximately 93% of which were seen just once. The ten largest make up about 0.39% of the sample. Sequencing was carried out using naive CD4+ T cells from PBMCs. Interpreted using the paper, the cell subset or site label stands for: CD45RA+ positively selected. All receptors derive from a young man in good health. Some clones in this sample may be carry-over from other donors' samples.

V is TRBV15 and J is TRBJ1-4; D uncertain. CDR3 size: 14 residues. Germline CDR1 is LNHNV and CDR2 is YYDKDF (reference sequence). Deletions cut 0 bases from V and 7 bases from J, with 9 bases between. CDR3 nucleotides: TGTGCCACCAGCAGAGACCAGAAGGGTGAAAAACTGTTTTTT. It codes for CATSRDQKGEKLFF.

The DNA of the CDR3 is TGTGCCAGCAGCTTAGAACAGGGACGGACAGACAATGAGCAGTTCTTC. This sequence encodes CASSLEQGRTDNEQFF. The chain has TRBV7-3 and TRBJ2-1, with D perhaps matching TRBD1 (6 bases). Germline V lookup: CDR1 SGHTA, CDR2 FQGTGA. Trimming removed 2 bases at V and 5 bases at J, with 16 bases between. The CDR3 runs 16 residues. The variable domain in full, with the rest retrieved from reference TRBV7-3 and TRBJ2-1, is GAGVSQTPSNKVTEKGKYVELRCDPISGHTALYWYRQSLGQGPEFLIYFQGTGAADDSGLPNDRFFAVRPEGSVSTLKIQRTERGDSAVYLCASSLEQGRTDNEQFFGPGTRLTVL.

The V call is TRBV28, the J call TRBJ2-7; D is possibly TRBD2 (6 bases). This CDR3 is built from 13 residues. Trimming removed 4 bases from V and 3 bases from J, with 10 bases in between. Germline CDR1 reads MDHEN; CDR2 reads SYDVKM. The CDR3 reads CASSSWRVYEQYF. Here the CDR3 DNA reads TGTGCCAGCAGTTCCTGGAGGGTCTACGAGCAGTACTTC.

The chain joins TRBV19 to TRBJ2-7, with D uncertain. Between the trimmed V and J ends, which lost 3 bases and 4 bases, there was a span of 7 bases. The CDR3 runs to 12 residues. Germline V gene lookup returns CDR1 LNHDA and CDR2 SQIVND (reference sequence). The CDR3 here is CASSIFTYEQYF. The CDR3 coding sequence is TGTGCCAGTAGTATCTTCACTTACGAGCAGTACTTC.

On this clone itself: The sample has other DNA sequences that encode this CDR3 too. The chain has TRBV5-4 and TRBJ2-7; 10 nucleotides align to TRBD1. The CDR3 length is 15 residues. J gave up 0 bases and V 7 bases, and 7 bases lay outside the gene matches. CDR1 SGHNT and CDR2 YYREEE come from the germline V gene (reference sequence). CDR3 nucleotide sequence: TGTGCCAGCTCCCTAGGGACAGGGGACTCCTACGAGCAGTACTTC. Encoded protein: CASSLGTGDSYEQYF.

The chain couples TRBV6-5 to TRBJ2-5; D assignment may be TRBD1 or TRBD2 (5 bases each). V was pared by 0 bases and J by 8 bases, with 7 bases between. From germline, CDR1 is MNHEY and CDR2 SVGAGI. CDR3 length: 12 amino acids. This CDR3 reads CASSYSRDTQYF. The CDR3 DNA follows: TGTGCCAGCAGTTACTCGAGGGACACCCAGTACTTC.

This chain connects TRBV29-1 to TRBJ1-2; D unresolved. This CDR3 has 12 residues. V was clipped by 3 bases and J by 4 bases, with 9 bases between them. CDR1 SQVTM and CDR2 ANQGSEA come from the germline V gene. CDR3 protein: CSVELGLYGYTF. The CDR3 nucleotides read TGCAGCGTTGAGCTAGGGCTCTATGGCTACACCTTC.

This chain uses TRBV28 with TRBJ1-3; possibly TRBD1 for D (6 bases). V gave up 4 bases and J gave up 4 bases, with 20 bases separating them. In germline, CDR1 is MDHEN, CDR2 SYDVKM. The length of the CDR3 is 17 residues. CDR3 nucleotides: TGTGCCAGCAGTTCCCCCGGGAGGACAGTATCAGGAAACACCATATATTTT. Amino acid sequence: CASSSPGRTVSGNTIYF.

In regard to this clone: Additional DNA sequences in this sample encode the identical CDR3. V gene TRBV7-3 combines with J gene TRBJ2-1; D perhaps matches TRBD1 (6 bases). The CDR3 loop spans 14 amino acids. V lost 5 bases and J lost 1, with 9 bases in between. Per germline, CDR1 SGHTA and CDR2 FQGTGA. The CDR3 spells CASSPGQSYNEQFF. For the CDR3, the DNA is TGTGCCAGCAGCCCGGGACAATCCTACAATGAGCAGTTCTTC.

CDR3 coding DNA: TGCGCCAGCAGCTTGGGTACTCAGGAGCGGGAGAGGGTCCACGAGCAGTACTTC. This encodes CASSLGTQERERVHEQYF. This chain connects TRBV5-1 to TRBJ2-7; 8 positions match TRBD2. The CDR3 spans 18 residues. Germline V gene lookup returns CDR1 SGHRS and CDR2 YFSETQ. Germline trimming cut 0 bases from V and 5 bases from J; bases unmatched to any gene: 16.

The chain recombines TRBV18 with TRBJ2-7, with D tentatively TRBD1 (5 bases). The CDR3 covers 15 residues. The V end was cut by 2 bases, the J end by 8 bases, with 19 bases between. CDR1 is KGHSH and CDR2 is LQKENI in the germline V gene. The CDR3 protein is CASSPTQVLGLKQYF. CDR3 DNA sequence: TGTGCCAGCTCACCAACACAGGTACTGGGCCTGAAGCAGTACTTC. The entire variable domain, with the rest obtained from reference TRBV18 and TRBJ2-7, is as follows: NAGVMQNPRHLVRRRGQEARLRCSPMKGHSHVYWYRQLPEEGLKFMVYLQKENIIDESGMPKERFSAEFPKEGPSILRIQQVVRGDSAAYFCASSPTQVLGLKQYFGPGTRLTVT.

The gene calls are TRBV28 and TRBJ2-7; D gene unclear. Trimming stripped 3 bases from V and 2 bases from J, with 14 bases between. The CDR3 totals 15 residues. The germline V gene has CDR1 MDHEN and CDR2 SYDVKM. Written as DNA, the CDR3 is TGTGCCAGCAGTTTTGGCGCAGCCGGAGCCTACGAGCAGTACTTC. Its translation is CASSFGAAGAYEQYF.

The V call is TRBV19, the J call TRBJ1-3; the D is unclear. Trimming removed 4 bases from V and 0 bases from J, with 13 bases in between. CDR3 length equals 16 residues. CDR1 and CDR2 (germline): LNHDA, SQIVND (reference sequence). The CDR3 nucleotides are TGTGCCAGTAGTAATAACCCGGGAGACTCTGGAAACACCATATATTTT. This codes for CASSNNPGDSGNTIYF.

The gene calls are TRBV4-1 and TRBJ2-7; D gene unclear. CDR3 length: 13 amino acids. Trimming took off 1 base at V and 0 bases at J, with 4 bases between the two ends. From germline, CDR1 is MGHRA and CDR2 YSYEKL. CDR3 sequence: CASSQANSYEQYF. Here the CDR3 DNA reads TGCGCCAGCAGCCAAGCGAACTCCTACGAGCAGTACTTC.

The chain combines TRBV9 with TRBJ2-7; TRBD2 matches at 11 bases. The CDR3 sequence is 18 residues long. J was trimmed by 6 bases and V by 2 bases; bases with no gene match: 16. The germline V gene has CDR1 SGDLS and CDR2 YYNGEE. The CDR3, as DNA: TGTGCCAGCAGCGTCGGCCGCTTAGCGGGAGGGCTGGGGGGCGAGCAGTACTTC. This sequence encodes CASSVGRLAGGLGGEQYF.